The present entry profiles one T cell receptor beta chain with its context. Its antigen is not known. Described time point: sample taken at primary tumor resection. The sample originates from a study of spatial heterogeneity in lung cancer. Broader study findings: Tumor mutation counts were tracked by expanded intratumoral alpha and beta TCR counts.

From the 5' RACE reads, TCRdb called clonotypes with MiXCR, one entry per CDR3 protein. The sample lists more than 4,500 distinct CDR3 sequences, less than 15% seen once, with 49% in the top ten. V was clipped by 1 base and J by 4 bases, with 10 bases between them. Germline loops: CDR1 SGHDN, CDR2 FVKESK. The CDR3 runs to 14 residues. The sample here was lung tumor tissue, taken at surgery. This TCR derives from a male donor with early-stage non-small cell lung cancer. The chain joins TRBV14 to TRBJ1-2; a weak D match, TRBD1 (6 bases). CDR3 in amino acids: CASSQAGVTYGYTF. The CDR3 DNA follows: TGTGCCAGCAGCCAAGCAGGGGTAACCTATGGCTACACCTTC.